The 20 T cell receptor beta chains presented below share a single source sample, sequenced in a study of CD8+CD57+ T cells in acquired aplastic anemia. Using genomic DNA as the template, TCR beta VDJ and CDR3 profiling was carried out. One entry per CDR3 protein, called by TCRdb with MiXCR from the reads. Among 74,000 or so distinct CDR3 sequences listed, 54% were seen once. The sample consisted of sorted CD4+, CD8+, or CD8+CD57+ T cells (not recorded which) from PBMCs. These TCRs come from a human donor in good health, serving as a control.

This clonotype was seen repeatedly, ten times or more. The gene calls are TRBV7-8 and TRBJ2-2, with 8 bases aligning to TRBD1. After removal of 5 bases from V and 6 bases from J, the junction contained 8 bases not matched to a gene. This CDR3 has 15 residues. Germline loops: CDR1 SGHVS, CDR2 FQNEAQ. The CDR3 reads CASSPGQDPSGELFF. CDR3 coding DNA: TGTGCCAGCAGCCCGGGACAGGACCCGTCCGGGGAGCTGTTTTTT.

This clonotype showed up just once. The chain joins TRBV10-3 to TRBJ2-5, with 12 bases fitting TRBD2. CDR1 is ENHRY and CDR2 is SYGVKD in the germline V gene. This CDR3 comprises 13 residues. Trimming removed 11 bases from V and 3 bases from J; junction bases left unmatched: 4. The CDR3 sequence is CASSGGAEETQYF. CDR3 in DNA: TGTGCCTCTAGCGGGGGGGCCGAAGAGACCCAGTACTTC.

This clonotype was detected ten times or more. The V and J genes are TRBV11-2 and TRBJ1-1; TRBD1 might be the D (5 bases). This CDR3 is 18 amino acids long. Germline V gene lookup returns CDR1 SGHAT and CDR2 FQNNGV. Deletions cut 4 bases from V and 4 bases from J, with 25 bases between. CDR3 protein: CASSYIAPQTGYGTEAFF. For the CDR3, the DNA is TGTGCCAGCAGCTACATAGCTCCTCAAACAGGATATGGCACTGAAGCTTTCTTT.

The chain is built from TRBV7-2 and TRBJ1-5; D not resolved. Trimming left V 5 bases short and J 5 bases short, with 13 bases between. The CDR3 has 14 residues. Germline CDR1 is SGHTA and CDR2 is FQGNSA. The CDR3 loop reads CASSLRGGYQPQHF. The CDR3 DNA follows: TGTGCCAGCAGCCTCCGGGGAGGGTATCAGCCCCAGCATTTT.

In its sample, this clonotype was seen a few times. The V call is TRBV10-3, the J call TRBJ2-1; D possibly corresponds to TRBD2 (7 bases). This CDR3 has 15 residues. Germline V gene sequence: CDR1 ENHRY, CDR2 SYGVKD. V lost 7 bases and J lost 6, with 19 bases in between. CDR3 sequence reads: CAITSTGRGSNEQFF. CDR3 coding DNA: TGTGCCATCACCTCTACAGGGAGGGGAAGCAATGAGCAGTTCTTC.

CDR3 sequence reads: CASKAGGGRSYEQYF. CDR3 DNA: TGTGCCAGTAAGGCTGGGGGCGGGAGGTCGTACGAGCAGTACTTC. This chain connects TRBV19 to TRBJ2-7, with 8 nucleotides matching TRBD2. This CDR3 has 15 residues. V shed 7 bases and J 4 bases; nucleotides not matched to a gene: 12. Germline V gene lookup returns CDR1 LNHDA and CDR2 SQIVND (reference sequence). Filled out from reference TRBV19 and TRBJ2-7, the complete variable domain reads DGGITQSPKYLFRKEGQNVTLSCEQNLNHDAMYWYRQDPGQGLRLIYYSQIVNDFQKGDIAEGYSVSREKKESFPLTVTSAQKNPTAFYLCASKAGGGRSYEQYFGPGTRLTVT.

Of note for this clonotype: A much larger clone differs by one base, so this may be a read error. The V and J genes are TRBV27 and TRBJ2-6; either TRBD1 or TRBD2 may fit D (5 bases each). CDR1 and CDR2 from the germline V gene are MNHEY and SMNVEV (reference sequence). The CDR3 loop spans 13 amino acids. V was cut by 4 bases and J by 11 bases, with 12 bases left in between. Written as DNA, the CDR3 is TGTGCCAGCAGTTCGGGACGGACCGACGTCCTGACTTTC. As protein: CASSSGRTDVLTF. Complete variable domain (other parts from reference TRBV27 and TRBJ2-6): EAQVTQNPRYLITVTGKKLTVTCSQNMNHEYMSWYRQDPGLGLRQIYYSMNVEVTDKGDVPEGYKVSRKEKRNFPLILESPSPNQTSLYFCASSSGRTDVLTFGAGSRLTVL.

This clonotype showed up just once. This chain joins TRBV15 and TRBJ1-1; 8 bases map to TRBD1. The CDR3 has 16 amino acids. V was pared by 1 base and J by 5 bases, with 9 bases of the junction left unmatched. Germline V gene sequence: CDR1 LNHNV, CDR2 YYDKDF (reference sequence). The CDR3 nucleotides are TGTGCCACCAGCAGAGGGGGTGGACAGGGACGAACTGAAGCTTTCTTT. It specifies CATSRGGGQGRTEAFF.

The chain links TRBV29-1 to TRBJ1-2, with D tentatively TRBD1 (6 bases). The ends were cut back, 3 bases at V and 6 bases at J, with 14 bases in the middle. Germline assignment: CDR1 SQVTM and CDR2 ANQGSEA. The CDR3 is 13 amino acids. CDR3 nucleotide sequence: TGCAGCGTTGAGATATCCGGGGGCGATGGCTACACCTTC. Protein product: CSVEISGGDGYTF.

The chain is built from TRBV24-1 and TRBJ2-1; D is ambiguous. This CDR3 has 14 residues. The V end lost 0 bases, the J end lost 7 bases, and 9 bases lay between the germline ends. The germline gives CDR1 KGHDR, CDR2 SFDVKD. CDR3 DNA sequence: TGTGCCACCAGTGATTTGCAAGAGAGGAATGAGCAGTTCTTC. Protein sequence: CATSDLQERNEQFF.

This clonotype ranks as medium-sized (0.01 to 0.1%). The CDR3 sequence: CSVVVPNTEAFF. In nucleotides, the CDR3 is TGCAGCGTTGTTGTCCCGAACACTGAAGCTTTCTTT. The gene calls are TRBV29-1 and TRBJ1-1; D is ambiguous. The germline CDR1 and CDR2 sequences are SQVTM and ANQGSEA. V was cut by 4 bases and J by 1 base, with 7 bases left in between. This CDR3 has 12 amino acids.

This sequence joins TRBV15 and TRBJ1-4, with D perhaps TRBD1 (5 bases). Germline CDR1 and CDR2: LNHNV and YYDKDF (reference sequence). Between the trimmed V and J ends, which lost 0 bases and 7 bases, there was a span of 6 bases. The CDR3 sequence is 13 residues long. CDR3 in amino acids: CATSRDGTEKLFF. The CDR3 DNA reads TGTGCCACCAGCAGAGACGGGACTGAAAAACTGTTTTTT.

The chain is built from TRBV7-2 and TRBJ1-3, with D unresolved. V lost 5 bases and J lost 8, with 13 bases in between. Germline CDR1 and CDR2: SGHTA and FQGNSA. CDR3 length: 13 residues. This CDR3 reads CASSAIAVDTIYF. The CDR3 nucleotides read TGTGCCAGCAGCGCTATCGCAGTGGACACCATATATTTT.

This clonotype was seen a handful of times. This rearrangement joins TRBV7-2 to TRBJ1-2; tentatively, D is TRBD1 (6 bases). The CDR3 is made up of 14 amino acids. Germline-derived CDR1 and CDR2 are SGHTA and FQGNSA. V lost 5 bases, J lost 4 bases, and 14 bases lay in between. The CDR3 reads CASSRSGTLYGYTF. DNA of the CDR3: TGTGCCAGCAGCCGCTCGGGGACACTCTATGGCTACACCTTC.

This clonotype was seen ten or more times. The V gene is TRBV7-9, the J gene TRBJ2-7, with D possibly matching TRBD1 (5 bases). V shed 1 base and J shed 0 bases, with 13 bases lying between them. The CDR3 extends over 16 amino acids. From germline, CDR1 is SEHNR and CDR2 FQNEAQ (reference sequence). CDR3 loop: CASSLEGHRLSYEQYF. The CDR3 DNA sequence: TGTGCCAGCAGCTTAGAGGGGCACAGGCTCTCCTACGAGCAGTACTTC.

This rearrangement joins TRBV10-3 to TRBJ2-7, with 10 bases fitting TRBD1. The CDR3 covers 13 residues. Germline values: CDR1 ENHRY, CDR2 SYGVKD. With V trimmed by 10 bases and J by 5 bases, 8 bases remained unmatched. The CDR3 is CASSRDRGNEQYF. The CDR3, as DNA: TGTGCCAGCAGCCGGGACAGGGGTAACGAGCAGTACTTC.

The genes are TRBV29-1 and TRBJ1-2, with 9 bases matching TRBD1. CDR3 length equals 13 residues. With 4 bases clipped from V and 6 bases from J, the junction kept 6 bases outside the gene matches. Germline V gives CDR1 SQVTM, CDR2 ANQGSEA. The CDR3 reads CSVAGGTGNGYTF. CDR3 DNA sequence: TGCAGCGTTGCCGGAGGGACAGGGAATGGCTACACCTTC. The complete variable domain, with remaining parts taken from reference TRBV29-1 and TRBJ1-2, reads SAVISQKPSRDICQRGTSLTIQCQVDSQVTMMFWYRQQPGQSLTLIATANQGSEATYESGFVIDKFPISRPNLTFSTLTVSNMSPEDSSIYLCSVAGGTGNGYTFGSGTRLTVV.

The J gene is TRBJ1-2, the V gene TRBV20-1; 7 bases align to TRBD1. This CDR3 is built from 14 residues. V dropped 2 bases and J dropped 3; count of bases not matched to a gene: 6. Germline V gene lookup returns CDR1 DFQATT and CDR2 SNEGSKA (reference sequence). The CDR3 region has the DNA TGCAGTGCTAGACCCACCGACAGGGACTATGGCTACACCTTC. This codes for CSARPTDRDYGYTF.

This chain links TRBV29-1 with TRBJ1-1, with D maybe TRBD1 (6 bases). This CDR3 is 14 amino acids long. Germline CDR1 and CDR2: SQVTM and ANQGSEA. Trimming took off 2 bases at V and 2 bases at J, with 12 bases between the two ends. In DNA form, the CDR3 reads TGCAGCGTTGAACTGGCCAGGGGCAACACTGAAGCTTTCTTT. Its translation: CSVELARGNTEAFF.

This clonotype was seen a handful of times. The junction does not match germline at one end; this may be a read error. The gene calls are TRBV6-1 and TRBJ1-2; 8 bases align to TRBD1. The CDR3 spans 14 residues. Looked up from germline, CDR1 is MNHNS and CDR2 is SASEGT. CDR3 in DNA: TGTGCCAGCAGTGAAGTTAGGACAGGGTCCGGCTACGCCTTC. It yields the protein CASSEVRTGSGYAF.